This T cell receptor beta chain was captured in a study of OX40 agonist ivuxolimab in advanced cancers. Across the study: An anti-OX40 (CD134) antibody with agonistic activity, ivuxolimab, was administered to patients. About 42% of patients had received prior checkpoint inhibitor therapy.

Profiled with immunoSEQ multiplex PCR; TCRdb holds only in-frame clones, not every one. The sample consists of tens of thousands of clones, roughly 83% of them appearing once. The CDR3 has 14 residues. Trimming left V 1 base short and J 2 bases short, with 8 bases between. CDR1 is SSHAT, CDR2 FNYEAQ, per germline (reference sequence). The source material was CD4+ or CD8+ T cells sorted from blood, sampled in a trial of the OX40 agonist ivuxolimab. This TCR came from an adult with an advanced solid tumor such as melanoma, head and neck, liver or kidney cancer. The chain carries TRBV7-7 and TRBJ2-5, with no clear D. CDR3 residues: CASSLGGRQETQYF. The CDR3 DNA is TGTGCCAGCAGCTTAGGGGGTCGGCAAGAGACCCAGTACTTC.